Sequencing of this T cell receptor (beta chain) was carried out in a study of blood T cell repertoires in COVID-19. The V end lost 4 bases, the J end lost 5 bases, and 10 bases lay between the germline ends. The CDR3 is 13 residues long. Germline CDR1 and CDR2: SGDLS and YYNGEE. Assay: immunoSEQ multiplex PCR; the TCRdb copy retains only in-frame clones and omits some. The sample includes 150,000 to 200,000 clones, roughly 77% of them seen just once. This TCR came from a woman in her 40s with COVID-19, enrolled during active disease. The sequencing input was peripheral blood. The rearrangement links TRBV9 to TRBJ1-5; no definite D call. The CDR3 nucleotides read TGTGCCAGCAGCCCTGACACAGATCAGCCCCAGCATTTT. It codes for CASSPDTDQPQHF.